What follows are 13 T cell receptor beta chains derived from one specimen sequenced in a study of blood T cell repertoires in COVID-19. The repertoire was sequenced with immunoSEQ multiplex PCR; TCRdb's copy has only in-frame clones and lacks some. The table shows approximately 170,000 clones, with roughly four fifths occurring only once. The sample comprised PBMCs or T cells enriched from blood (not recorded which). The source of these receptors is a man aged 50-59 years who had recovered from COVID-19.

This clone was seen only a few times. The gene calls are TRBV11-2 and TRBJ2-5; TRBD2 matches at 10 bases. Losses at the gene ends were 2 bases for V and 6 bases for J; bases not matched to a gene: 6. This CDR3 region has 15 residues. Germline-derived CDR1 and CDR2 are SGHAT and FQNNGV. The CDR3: CASSLTAGGPQTQYF. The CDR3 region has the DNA TGTGCCAGCAGCTTAACAGCGGGGGGGCCCCAGACCCAGTACTTC.

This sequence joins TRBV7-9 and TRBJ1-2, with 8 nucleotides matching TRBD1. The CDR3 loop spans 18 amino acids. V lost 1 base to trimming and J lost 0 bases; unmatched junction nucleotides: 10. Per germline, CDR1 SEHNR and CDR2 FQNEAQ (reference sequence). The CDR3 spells CASSLEDRDPSANYGYTF. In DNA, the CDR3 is TGTGCCAGCAGCTTAGAGGACAGGGACCCATCTGCTAACTATGGCTACACCTTC.

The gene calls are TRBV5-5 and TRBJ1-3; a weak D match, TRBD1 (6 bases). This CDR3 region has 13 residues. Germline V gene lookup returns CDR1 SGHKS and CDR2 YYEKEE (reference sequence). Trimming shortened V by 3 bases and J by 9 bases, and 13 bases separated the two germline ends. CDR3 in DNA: TGTGCCAGCAGCTGGGACATGGTGAGCACCATATATTTT. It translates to CASSWDMVSTIYF.

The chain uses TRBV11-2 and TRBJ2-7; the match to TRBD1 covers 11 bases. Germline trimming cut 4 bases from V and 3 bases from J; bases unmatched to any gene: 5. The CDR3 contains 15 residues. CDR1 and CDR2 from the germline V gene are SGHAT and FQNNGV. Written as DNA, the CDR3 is TGTGCCAGCAGCTGGACCGGGACAGGGGGCTACGAGCAGTACTTC. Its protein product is CASSWTGTGGYEQYF.

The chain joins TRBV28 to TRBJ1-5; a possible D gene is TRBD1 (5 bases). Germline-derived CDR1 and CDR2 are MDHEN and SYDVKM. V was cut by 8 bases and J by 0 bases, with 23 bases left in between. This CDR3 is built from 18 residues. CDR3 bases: TGTGCCAGCTCCCCGGGGACCGGGGGGATATATAGCAATCAGCCCCAGCATTTT. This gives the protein CASSPGTGGIYSNQPQHF.

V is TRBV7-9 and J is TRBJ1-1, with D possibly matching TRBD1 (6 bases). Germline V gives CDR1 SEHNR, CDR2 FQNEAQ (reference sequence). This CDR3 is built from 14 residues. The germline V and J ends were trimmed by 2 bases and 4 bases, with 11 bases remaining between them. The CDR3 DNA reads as TGTGCCAGCAGCTTAAATTTAGGGGGCACTGAAGCTTTCTTT. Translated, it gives CASSLNLGGTEAFF. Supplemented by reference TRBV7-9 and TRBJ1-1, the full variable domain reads DTGVSQNPRHKITKRGQNVTFRCDPISEHNRLYWYRQTLGQGPEFLTYFQNEAQLEKSRLLSDRFSAERPKGSFSTLEIQRTEQGDSAMYLCASSLNLGGTEAFFGQGTRLTVV.

CDR3 bases: TGTGCCAGCAGCTTAGAAGCAGGGGGCGTTAGTACGCAGTATTTT. It translates to CASSLEAGGVSTQYF. The rearrangement links TRBV7-9 to TRBJ2-3, with TRBD1 matching over 8 bases. With 1 base clipped from V and 8 bases from J, the junction kept 8 bases outside the gene matches. Germline V gene lookup returns CDR1 SEHNR and CDR2 FQNEAQ (reference sequence). The CDR3 has 15 amino acids. The whole variable domain, filled in from reference TRBV7-9 and TRBJ2-3, reads DTGVSQNPRHKITKRGQNVTFRCDPISEHNRLYWYRQTLGQGPEFLTYFQNEAQLEKSRLLSDRFSAERPKGSFSTLEIQRTEQGDSAMYLCASSLEAGGVSTQYFGPGTRLTVL.

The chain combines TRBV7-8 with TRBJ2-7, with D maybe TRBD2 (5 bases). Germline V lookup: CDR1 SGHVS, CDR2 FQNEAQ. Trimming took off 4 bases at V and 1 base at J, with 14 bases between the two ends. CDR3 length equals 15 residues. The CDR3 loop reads CASSYREQSSYEQYF. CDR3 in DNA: TGTGCCAGCAGCTACCGGGAACAATCGTCCTACGAGCAGTACTTC.

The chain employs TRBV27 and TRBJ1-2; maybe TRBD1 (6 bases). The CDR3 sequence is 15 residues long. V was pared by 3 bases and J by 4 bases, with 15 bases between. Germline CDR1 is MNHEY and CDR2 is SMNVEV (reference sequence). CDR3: CASSLSQGGTYGYTF. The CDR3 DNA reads TGTGCCAGCAGTTTGTCACAGGGTGGGACCTATGGCTACACCTTC.

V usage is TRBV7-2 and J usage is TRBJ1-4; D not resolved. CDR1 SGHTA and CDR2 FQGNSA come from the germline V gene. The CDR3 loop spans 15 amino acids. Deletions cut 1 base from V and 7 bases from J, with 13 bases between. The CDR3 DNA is TGTGCCAGCAGCTTAGGGGCCAGCCCCGGTGAAAAACTGTTTTTT. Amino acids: CASSLGASPGEKLFF.

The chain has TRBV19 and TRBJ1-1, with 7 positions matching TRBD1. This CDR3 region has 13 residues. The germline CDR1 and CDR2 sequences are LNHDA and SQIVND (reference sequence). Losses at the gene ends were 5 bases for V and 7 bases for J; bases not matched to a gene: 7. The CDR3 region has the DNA TGTGCCAGTAGTGCTCGACAGGGCCTTGAAGCTTTCTTT. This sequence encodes CASSARQGLEAFF.

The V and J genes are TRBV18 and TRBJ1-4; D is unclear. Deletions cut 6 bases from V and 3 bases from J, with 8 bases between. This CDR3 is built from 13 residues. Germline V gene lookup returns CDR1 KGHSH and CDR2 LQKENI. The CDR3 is CASSPGANEKLFF. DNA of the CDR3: TGTGCCAGCTCCCCTGGAGCTAATGAAAAACTGTTTTTT.

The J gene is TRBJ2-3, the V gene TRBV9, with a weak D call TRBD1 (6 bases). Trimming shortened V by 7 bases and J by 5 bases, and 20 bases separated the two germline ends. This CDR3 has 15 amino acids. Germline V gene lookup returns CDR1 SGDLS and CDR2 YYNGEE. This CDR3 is CASGTGSTREDTQYF. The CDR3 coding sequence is TGTGCCAGCGGTACAGGGAGTACCCGTGAAGATACGCAGTATTTT.